The present T cell receptor beta chain was sequenced within a study of cytomegalovirus exposure and HLA in healthy donors. Findings and limits, study-wide: The study recorded over 150 TCR beta chains that were cytomegalovirus-associated.

As concerns this clone: As yet, its antigen is unknown.

Both 60 Vbeta primers and 13 Jbeta primers went into the PCR. The repertoire was sequenced with immunoSEQ multiplex PCR; TCRdb's copy has only in-frame clones and lacks some. This sample carries about 89,000 clones, 85% of them seen once, and the ten largest clones take around 7.4%. This receptor was taken from a middle-aged man in good health and CMV-seropositive. The sample consisted of PBMCs.

CDR3 sequence (DNA): TGTGCCAGCAGCTCACTAGGGTCCCTCTCCTACGAGCAGTACTTC. Translating it yields CASSSLGSLSYEQYF. The chain is built from TRBV7-9 and TRBJ2-7; a possible D gene is TRBD2 (5 bases). Germline CDR1 and CDR2: SEHNR and FQNEAQ (reference sequence). The CDR3 contains 15 residues. Trimming removed 4 bases at V and 0 bases at J, with 13 bases between.